Below are 9 T cell receptor beta chains sequenced from a single sample in a study of T cells in Graves' hyperthyroidism and ophthalmopathy. Regions amplified from RNA transcripts were the TCR beta CDR3 regions. First-round RT-PCR targeting the TCR CDR3 was performed with the HTBI primer set. Via MiXCR, TCRdb re-called the multiplex PCR reads, giving one row per CDR3 protein. The sample shows around 500,000 distinct CDR3 sequences, roughly 16% of them seen only once. Sample: blood. The source of these receptors is a woman in her 30s with Graves' ophthalmopathy.

This rearrangement joins TRBV5-6 to TRBJ2-5, with D hard to call. The CDR3 loop spans 12 amino acids. Germline values: CDR1 SGHDT, CDR2 YYEEEE. Between the trimmed V and J ends, which lost 4 bases and 5 bases, there was a span of 9 bases. The CDR3 reads CASSGFRETQYF. The CDR3 DNA is TGTGCCAGCAGCGGCTTCCGGGAGACCCAGTACTTC.

In this sample, this clonotype turned up many times. This chain joins TRBV20-1 and TRBJ2-7; 9 positions match TRBD2. Per the germline V gene, CDR1 is DFQATT and CDR2 is SNEGSKA (reference sequence). V lost 1 base and J lost 6; bases outside the gene matches: 10. The CDR3 runs to 15 residues. The CDR3 loop reads CSARVNSGSEAEQYF. The CDR3 bases are TGCAGTGCTAGAGTGAATAGCGGGAGTGAGGCCGAGCAGTACTTC.

V is TRBV4-3 and J is TRBJ1-3; D remains ambiguous. This CDR3 spans 14 amino acids. Germline loops: CDR1 LGHNA, CDR2 YSLEER. Deletions cut 4 bases from V and 4 bases from J, with 11 bases between. The CDR3 bases are TGCGCCAGCAGCCTGGGTAACGGGGGAAACACCATATATTTT. This codes for CASSLGNGGNTIYF.

This clonotype showed up many times. This rearrangement joins TRBV28 to TRBJ2-5; TRBD1 is a possible D gene (6 bases). The CDR3 loop spans 14 amino acids. Trimming removed 5 bases at V and 2 bases at J, with 12 bases between. Germline V gene data show CDR1 as MDHEN and CDR2 as SYDVKM. The CDR3, as DNA: TGTGCCAGCAGTCCTTCGGGACAACAAGAGACCCAGTACTTC. Residues: CASSPSGQQETQYF.

The chain uses TRBV7-9 and TRBJ1-5, with TRBD1 as a possible D gene (5 bases). This CDR3 spans 13 amino acids. V was pared by 4 bases and J by 8 bases, with 12 bases between. Germline loops: CDR1 SEHNR, CDR2 FQNEAQ (reference sequence). For the CDR3, the DNA is TGTGCCAGCAGCTGGCAGGGTGAGGAGCCCCAGCATTTT. Translated, it gives CASSWQGEEPQHF.

This clonotype was counted between two and nine times. V and J are TRBV19 and TRBJ2-5; D uncertain. The CDR3 consists of 13 residues. Germline V gene sequence: CDR1 LNHDA, CDR2 SQIVND (reference sequence). V was shortened by 3 bases and J by 5 bases, with 10 bases between the two germline ends. For the CDR3, the DNA is TGTGCCAGTAGTATGCAGGAAATGGAGACCCAGTACTTC. It specifies CASSMQEMETQYF.

The chain carries TRBV24-1 and TRBJ2-1, with TRBD1 matching over 8 bases. V gave up 3 bases and J gave up 0 bases; unmatched junction bases: 12. The germline V gene has CDR1 KGHDR and CDR2 SFDVKD. The CDR3 totals 19 residues. The CDR3 spells CATSDPQQLTGGSYNEQFF. The CDR3 nucleotides read TGTGCCACCAGTGATCCCCAGCAACTAACAGGGGGCTCCTACAATGAGCAGTTCTTC.

The genes are TRBV5-1 and TRBJ2-2, with D possibly called TRBD1 or TRBD2 (5 bases each). Germline V CDR1 and CDR2: SGHRS, YFSETQ. CDR3 length equals 22 residues. V was trimmed by 4 bases and J by 4 bases, leaving 35 bases between them. The DNA of the CDR3 is TGCGCCAGCAGCGGAGAGGGCAGGGCGGTACCCAGACCTTTTGCGGGCACCGGGGAGCTGTTTTTT. It yields the protein CASSGEGRAVPRPFAGTGELFF. Supplemented by reference TRBV5-1 and TRBJ2-2, the full variable domain reads KAGVTQTPRYLIKTRGQQVTLSCSPISGHRSVSWYQQTPGQGLQFLFEYFSETQRNKGNFPGRFSGRQFSNSRSEMNVSTLELGDSALYLCASSGEGRAVPRPFAGTGELFFGEGSRLTVL.

This clonotype was recorded a few times. The V call is TRBV4-1, the J call TRBJ1-2; 8 bases map to TRBD1. V lost 6 bases to trimming and J lost 3 bases; unmatched junction nucleotides: 6. Germline CDR1 MGHRA, CDR2 YSYEKL. This CDR3 is 14 amino acids long. The DNA for the CDR3 is TGCGCCAGCAGGCGGACAGGGACGGACTATGGCTACACCTTC. The encoded protein is CASRRTGTDYGYTF.